This paragraph covers one T cell receptor beta chain sequence. The data stem from a study of blood T cell repertoires in COVID-19. The repertoire was sequenced with immunoSEQ multiplex PCR; TCRdb's copy has only in-frame clones and lacks some. The data contain around 400,000 clones, over 80% of them singletons. Material: PBMCs or T cells enriched from blood (not recorded which). The sequence was collected from a woman in her forties or fifties who had recovered from COVID-19.

The CDR3 nucleotides are TGTGCCAGTACGGGACAGGGGTCGTGGGGCTACACCTTC. It encodes CASTGQGSWGYTF. The chain has TRBV19 and TRBJ1-2; 10 nucleotides align to TRBD1. The germline V gene encodes CDR1 LNHDA and CDR2 SQIVND (reference sequence). Germline trimming cut 7 bases from V and 8 bases from J; bases unmatched to any gene: 7. The CDR3 totals 13 residues.